This T cell receptor (beta chain) was sequenced for a study of blood T cell repertoires in COVID-19. Overall study: There were acute and convalescent COVID-19 samples, and they came from the United States, Italy and Spain. The cDNA or gDNA used as material had been derived from T cells, B-cell-depleted T cells, or PBMCs.

The data were produced by immunoSEQ multiplex PCR, yet TCRdb's version contains in-frame clones alone and is incomplete. The sample comprises some 99,000 clones, less than 85% of which are singletons, and about 20% rests with the top ten. CDR3 length equals 14 residues. Per the germline V gene, CDR1 is MRHNA and CDR2 is SNTAGT. The germline V and J ends were trimmed by 1 base and 6 bases, with 9 bases remaining between them. The chain recombines TRBV6-4 with TRBJ2-2; D is possibly TRBD2 (5 bases). Sequencing input: peripheral blood. The sequence derives from a woman aged 60 to 75 with acute or convalescent COVID-19. CDR3 loop: CASSDWGVPGELFF. DNA of the CDR3: TGTGCCAGCAGTGACTGGGGAGTTCCCGGGGAGCTGTTTTTT.